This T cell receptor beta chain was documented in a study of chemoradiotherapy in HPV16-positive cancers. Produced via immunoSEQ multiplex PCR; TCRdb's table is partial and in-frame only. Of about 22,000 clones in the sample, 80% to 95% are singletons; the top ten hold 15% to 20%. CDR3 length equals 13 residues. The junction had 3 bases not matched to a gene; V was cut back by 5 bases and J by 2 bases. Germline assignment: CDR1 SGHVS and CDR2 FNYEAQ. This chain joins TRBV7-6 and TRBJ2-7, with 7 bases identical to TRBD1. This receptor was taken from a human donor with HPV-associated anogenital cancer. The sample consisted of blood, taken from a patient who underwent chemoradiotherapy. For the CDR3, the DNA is TGTGCCAGCAGCATCGGGACAGCCTACGAGCAGTACTTC. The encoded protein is CASSIGTAYEQYF. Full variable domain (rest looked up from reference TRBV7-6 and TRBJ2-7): GAGVSQSPRYKVTKRGQDVALRCDPISGHVSLYWYRQALGQGPEFLTYFNYEAQQDKSGLPNDRFSAERPEGSISTLTIQRTEQRDSAMYRCASSIGTAYEQYFGPGTRLTVT.